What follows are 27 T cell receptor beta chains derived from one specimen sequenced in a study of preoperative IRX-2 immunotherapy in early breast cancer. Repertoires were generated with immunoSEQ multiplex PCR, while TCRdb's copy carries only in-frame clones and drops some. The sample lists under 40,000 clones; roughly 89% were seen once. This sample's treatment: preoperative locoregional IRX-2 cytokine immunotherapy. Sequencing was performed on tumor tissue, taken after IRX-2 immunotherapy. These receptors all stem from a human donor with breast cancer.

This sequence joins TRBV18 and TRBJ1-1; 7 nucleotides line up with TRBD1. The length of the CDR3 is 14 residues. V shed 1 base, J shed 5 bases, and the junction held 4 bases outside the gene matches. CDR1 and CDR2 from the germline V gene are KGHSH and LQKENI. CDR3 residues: CASSPQGARTEAFF. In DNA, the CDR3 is TGTGCCAGCTCACCACAGGGGGCGAGGACTGAAGCTTTCTTT.

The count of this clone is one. CDR3 nucleotide sequence: TGTGCCAGCAGTGTTCTACAGGGAAACAATCAGCCCCAGCATTTT. As protein: CASSVLQGNNQPQHF. V and J are TRBV6-8 and TRBJ1-5; D possibly corresponds to TRBD1 (6 bases). Germline CDR1 is MNHGY and CDR2 is SAAAGT. The CDR3 totals 15 residues. Trimming removed 5 bases from V and 3 bases from J, with 14 bases in between.

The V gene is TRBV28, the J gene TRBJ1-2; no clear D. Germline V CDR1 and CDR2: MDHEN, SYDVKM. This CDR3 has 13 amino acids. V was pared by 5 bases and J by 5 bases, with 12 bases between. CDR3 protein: CASSLRQRYGYTF. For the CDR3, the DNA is TGTGCCAGCAGTCTGAGGCAAAGATATGGCTACACCTTC.

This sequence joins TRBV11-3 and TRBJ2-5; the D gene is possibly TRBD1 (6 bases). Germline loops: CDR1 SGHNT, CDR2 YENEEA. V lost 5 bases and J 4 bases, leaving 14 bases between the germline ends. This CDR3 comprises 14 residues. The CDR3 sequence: CASSDTGRRETQYF. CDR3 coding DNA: TGTGCCAGCAGCGATACAGGGCGACGAGAGACCCAGTACTTC.

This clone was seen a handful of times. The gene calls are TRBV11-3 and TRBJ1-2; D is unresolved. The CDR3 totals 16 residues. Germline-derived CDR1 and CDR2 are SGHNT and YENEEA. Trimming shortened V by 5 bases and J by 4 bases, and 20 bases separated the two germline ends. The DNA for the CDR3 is TGTGCCAGCAGCCCACAAGGCGGGCGGATGATCTATGGCTACACCTTC. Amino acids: CASSPQGGRMIYGYTF.

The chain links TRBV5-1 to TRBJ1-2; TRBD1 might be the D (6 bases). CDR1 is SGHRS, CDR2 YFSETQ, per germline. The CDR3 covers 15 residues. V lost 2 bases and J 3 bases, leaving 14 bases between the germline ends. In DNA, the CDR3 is TGCGCCAGCAGCTTTTCGGGGGGCACCGACTATGGCTACACCTTC. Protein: CASSFSGGTDYGYTF.

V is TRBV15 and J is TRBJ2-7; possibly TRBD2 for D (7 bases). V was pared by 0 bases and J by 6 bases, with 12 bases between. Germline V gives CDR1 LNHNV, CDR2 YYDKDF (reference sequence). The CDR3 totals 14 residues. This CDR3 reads CATSRDRGGSEQYF. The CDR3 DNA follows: TGTGCCACCAGCAGAGACAGGGGCGGGAGCGAGCAGTACTTC.

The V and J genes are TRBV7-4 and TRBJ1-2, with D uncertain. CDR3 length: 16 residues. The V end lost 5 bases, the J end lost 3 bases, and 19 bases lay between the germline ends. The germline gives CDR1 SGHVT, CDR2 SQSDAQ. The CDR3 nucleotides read TGTGCCAGCAGCCAACCCCAATTGGATTCGGACTATGGCTACACCTTC. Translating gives CASSQPQLDSDYGYTF.

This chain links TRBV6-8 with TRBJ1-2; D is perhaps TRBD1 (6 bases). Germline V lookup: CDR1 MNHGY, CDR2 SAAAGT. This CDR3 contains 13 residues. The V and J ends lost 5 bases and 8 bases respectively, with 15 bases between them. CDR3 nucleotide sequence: TGTGCCAGCAGTCCGACAGGACCGCAAGGCTACACCTTC. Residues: CASSPTGPQGYTF.

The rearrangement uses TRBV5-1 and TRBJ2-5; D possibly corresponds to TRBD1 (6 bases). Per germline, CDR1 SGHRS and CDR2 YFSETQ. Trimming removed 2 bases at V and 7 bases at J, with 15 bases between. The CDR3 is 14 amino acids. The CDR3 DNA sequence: TGCGCCAGCAGCTTTGGGACACGGTCCGGGACCCAGTACTTC. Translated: CASSFGTRSGTQYF.

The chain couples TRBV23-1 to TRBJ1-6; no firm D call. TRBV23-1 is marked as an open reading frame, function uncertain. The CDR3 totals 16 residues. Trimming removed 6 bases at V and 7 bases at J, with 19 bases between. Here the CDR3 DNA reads TGCGCCAGCAGCCAAGGCGCCAGTGGTCGCAATTCACCCCTCCACTTT. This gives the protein CASSQGASGRNSPLHF.

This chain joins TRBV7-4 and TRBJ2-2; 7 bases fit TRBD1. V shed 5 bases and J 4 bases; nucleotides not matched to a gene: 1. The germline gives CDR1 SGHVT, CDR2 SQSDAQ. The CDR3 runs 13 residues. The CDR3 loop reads CASSAGGTGELFF. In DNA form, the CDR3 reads TGTGCCAGCAGCGCAGGGGGCACCGGGGAGCTGTTTTTT.

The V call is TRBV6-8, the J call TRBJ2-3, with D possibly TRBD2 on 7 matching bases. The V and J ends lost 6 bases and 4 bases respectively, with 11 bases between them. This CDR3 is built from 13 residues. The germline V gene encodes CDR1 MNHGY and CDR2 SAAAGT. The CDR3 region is CASREGGSDTQYF. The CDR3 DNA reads TGTGCCAGCAGGGAGGGGGGGTCAGATACGCAGTATTTT.

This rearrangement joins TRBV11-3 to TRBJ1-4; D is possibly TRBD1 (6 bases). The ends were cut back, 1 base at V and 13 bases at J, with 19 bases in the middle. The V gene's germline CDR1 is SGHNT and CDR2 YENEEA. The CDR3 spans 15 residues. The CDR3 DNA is TGTGCCAGCAGCTTAGGGGCAGACTTTGGAGGGGGACTGTTTTTT. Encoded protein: CASSLGADFGGGLFF.

CDR3 loop: CASSSGGDEQYF. The CDR3 DNA reads as TGTGCCAGTAGTAGCGGGGGCGACGAGCAGTACTTC. The V and J genes are TRBV19 and TRBJ2-7, with D possibly being TRBD2 (7 bases). Germline loops: CDR1 LNHDA, CDR2 SQIVND (reference sequence). V was pared by 4 bases and J by 5 bases, with 9 bases between. The CDR3 has 12 residues.

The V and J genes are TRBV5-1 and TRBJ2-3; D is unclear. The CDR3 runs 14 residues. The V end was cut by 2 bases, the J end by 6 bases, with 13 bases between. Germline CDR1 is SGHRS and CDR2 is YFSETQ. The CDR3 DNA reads TGCGCCAGCAGCTTCGACCCTAGAGGCGATACGCAGTATTTT. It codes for CASSFDPRGDTQYF.

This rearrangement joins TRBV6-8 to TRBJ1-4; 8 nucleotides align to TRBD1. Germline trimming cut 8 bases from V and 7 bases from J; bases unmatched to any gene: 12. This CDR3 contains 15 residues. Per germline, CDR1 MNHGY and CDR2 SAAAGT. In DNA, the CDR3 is TGTGCCAGCCTTTCAGGGGGCTGGGCAGGTGAAAAACTGTTTTTT. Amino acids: CASLSGGWAGEKLFF.

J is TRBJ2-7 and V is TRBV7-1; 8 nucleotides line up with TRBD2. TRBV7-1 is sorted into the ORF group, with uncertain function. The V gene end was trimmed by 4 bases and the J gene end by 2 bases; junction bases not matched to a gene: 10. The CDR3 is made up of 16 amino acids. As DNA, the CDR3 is TGTGCCAGCAGCTTAGGTGGAGCGGGAGTCCCCTACGAGCAGTACTTC. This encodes CASSLGGAGVPYEQYF.

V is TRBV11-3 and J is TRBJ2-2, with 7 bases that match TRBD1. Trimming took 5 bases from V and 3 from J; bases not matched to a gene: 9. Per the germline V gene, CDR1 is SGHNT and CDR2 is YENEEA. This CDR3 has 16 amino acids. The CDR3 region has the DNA TGTGCCAGCAGCCCCCCGGGACAGAGATACACCGGGGAGCTGTTTTTT. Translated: CASSPPGQRYTGELFF.

CDR3 residues: CASSGNSYGYTF. The CDR3 DNA is TGTGCCAGCAGCGGAAACAGCTATGGCTACACCTTC. The genes are TRBV14 and TRBJ1-2; D not certain. V was pared by 5 bases and J by 4 bases, with 8 bases between. The CDR3 runs to 12 residues. Germline-derived CDR1 and CDR2 are SGHDN and FVKESK.

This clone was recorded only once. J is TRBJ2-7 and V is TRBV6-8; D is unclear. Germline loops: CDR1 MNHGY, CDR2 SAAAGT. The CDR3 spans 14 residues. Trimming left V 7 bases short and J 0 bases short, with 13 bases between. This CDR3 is CASTNGANSYEQYV. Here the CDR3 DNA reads TGTGCCAGCACTAACGGCGCCAACTCCTACGAGCAGTACGTC.

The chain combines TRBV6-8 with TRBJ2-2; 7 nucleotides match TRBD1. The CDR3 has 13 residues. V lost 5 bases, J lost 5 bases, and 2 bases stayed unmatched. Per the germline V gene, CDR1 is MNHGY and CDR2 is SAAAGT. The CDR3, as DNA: TGTGCCAGCAGTAGACAGGGTACCGGGGAGCTGTTTTTT. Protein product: CASSRQGTGELFF.

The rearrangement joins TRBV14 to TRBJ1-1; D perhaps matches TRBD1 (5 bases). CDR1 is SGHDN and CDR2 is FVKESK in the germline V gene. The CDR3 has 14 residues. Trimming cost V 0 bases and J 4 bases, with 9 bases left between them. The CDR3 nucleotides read TGTGCCAGCAGCCAAGACGGGGGTATCACTGAAGCTTTCTTT. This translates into CASSQDGGITEAFF.

CDR3 region: CAISETLLREVTSEQYF. The DNA for the CDR3 is TGTGCCATCAGTGAGACACTACTGCGGGAGGTGACAAGCGAGCAGTACTTC. The chain uses TRBV10-3 and TRBJ2-7; TRBD2 aligns across 8 bases. The J segment lost 6 bases and the V segment lost 2 bases, leaving 15 bases of the junction unmatched. The germline gives CDR1 ENHRY, CDR2 SYGVKD. The CDR3 has 17 residues.

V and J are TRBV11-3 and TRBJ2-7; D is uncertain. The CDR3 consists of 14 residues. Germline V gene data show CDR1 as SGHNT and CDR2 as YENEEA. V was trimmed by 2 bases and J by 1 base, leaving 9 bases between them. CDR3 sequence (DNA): TGTGCCAGCAGCTTAATCCACCCGTCCTACGAGCAGTACGTC. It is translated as CASSLIHPSYEQYV.

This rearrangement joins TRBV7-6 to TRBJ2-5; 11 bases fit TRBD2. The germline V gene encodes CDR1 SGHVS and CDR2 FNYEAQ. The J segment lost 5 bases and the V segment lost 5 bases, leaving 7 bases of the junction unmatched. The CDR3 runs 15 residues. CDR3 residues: CASSQLAGGRETQYF. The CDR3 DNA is TGTGCCAGCAGCCAATTAGCGGGGGGGCGGGAGACCCAGTACTTC.

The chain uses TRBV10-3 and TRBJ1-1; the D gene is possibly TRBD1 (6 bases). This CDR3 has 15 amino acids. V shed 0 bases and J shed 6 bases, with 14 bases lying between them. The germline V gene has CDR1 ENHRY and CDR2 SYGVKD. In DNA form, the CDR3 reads TGTGCCATCAGTGAGTCAGTATTACAGGGCTCTGAAGCTTTCTTT. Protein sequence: CAISESVLQGSEAFF.